These T cell receptor beta chains were read from a single sample in a study of OX40 agonist ivuxolimab in advanced cancers. The protocol was immunoSEQ multiplex PCR, while the TCRdb copy is restricted to in-frame clones and leaves out a portion. The sample contains about 14,000 clones, approximately 80% of which appear only once. The sample in question was CD4+ or CD8+ T cells sorted from blood, obtained in a trial of the OX40 agonist ivuxolimab. The receptors here all came from an adult with an advanced solid tumor such as melanoma, head and neck, liver or kidney cancer. CDR3s include the opening cysteine and the closing phenylalanine or tryptophan. The D gene is left open where the match is weak. Only part of the rows carry a size: once, few, many, or a class if the clone is expanded.

DNA: TGTGCCAGCAGCCAAGTTCAGGGGCTCTACACCTTC
CDR3: CASSQVQGLYTF
D: .
J: TRBJ1-2
size: .
V: TRBV16

DNA: TGTGCCAGCAGCCAAGGTGTAGCGGGAGGGGCAAGCTCCTACAATGAGCAGTTCTTC
CDR3: CASSQGVAGGASSYNEQFF
D: TRBD2
J: TRBJ2-1
size: .
V: TRBV14

DNA: TGTGCCAGCAGCTTATCAACTCGGGGCACTGAAGCTTTCTTT
CDR3: CASSLSTRGTEAFF
D: .
J: TRBJ1-1
size: few
V: TRBV11-2

DNA: TGTGCCAGCAGGGCCGGGACAGGGGCCTACGAGCAGTACTTC
CDR3: CASRAGTGAYEQYF
D: TRBD1
J: TRBJ2-7
size: few
V: TRBV27

DNA: TGTGCCAGCAGCCCTCTCGAACAGGCCGTTTATGGCTACACCTTC
CDR3: CASSPLEQAVYGYTF
D: .
J: TRBJ1-2
size: medium-sized
V: TRBV5-5

DNA: TGCGCCAGCGCCTTACAGCCCAATGAGCAGTTCTTC
CDR3: CASALQPNEQFF
D: .
J: TRBJ2-1
size: .
V: TRBV5-1

DNA: TGCAGCGTTCTGTCGCCGGGACAGGGGGGAGAGACCCAGTACTTC
CDR3: CSVLSPGQGGETQYF
D: TRBD1
J: TRBJ2-5
size: .
V: TRBV29-1

DNA: TGTGCCAGCAGGGTCCGGCAGGGGTTGGCCAACTATGGCTACACCTTC
CDR3: CASRVRQGLANYGYTF
D: .
J: TRBJ1-2
size: .
V: TRBV2

DNA: TGTGCCAGCAGCTCCCGGACTAGCGGTTCCGGGGAGCTGTTTTTT
CDR3: CASSSRTSGSGELFF
D: TRBD2
J: TRBJ2-2
size: .
V: TRBV7-2

DNA: TGTGCCAGCAGTGTAGGGACAGGAAACACCATATATTTT
CDR3: CASSVGTGNTIYF
D: .
J: TRBJ1-3
size: .
V: TRBV6-5

DNA: TGTGCCAGTAGTATTGGGACAGTGAGCACAGATACGCAGTATTTT
CDR3: CASSIGTVSTDTQYF
D: TRBD1
J: TRBJ2-3
size: .
V: TRBV19

DNA: TGTGCCAGCAGTCCCGTACCCTCTGGAAACACCATATATTTT
CDR3: CASSPVPSGNTIYF
D: .
J: TRBJ1-3
size: .
V: TRBV27

DNA: TGTGCCAGCAGTCCATTAGGGGGAACTAATGAAAAACTGTTTTTT
CDR3: CASSPLGGTNEKLFF
D: .
J: TRBJ1-4
size: .
V: TRBV6-1

DNA: TGTGCCAGCAGTTTGGGGCAGATCTCTGGGGCCAACGTCCTGACTTTC
CDR3: CASSLGQISGANVLTF
D: .
J: TRBJ2-6
size: .
V: TRBV27

DNA: TGTGCCAGTACCCCGACCTTAGCAGGGGCCTACGAGCAGTACTTC
CDR3: CASTPTLAGAYEQYF
D: .
J: TRBJ2-7
size: .
V: TRBV19

DNA: TGTGCCAGCAGTTCTAACGACGGGGAGGCAGATACGCAGTATTTT
CDR3: CASSSNDGEADTQYF
D: .
J: TRBJ2-3
size: .
V: TRBV7-9

DNA: TGTGCCAGCAGCCCCCGACTAGCGGGAGGCCCAAGTGGGGAGACCCAGTACTTC
CDR3: CASSPRLAGGPSGETQYF
D: TRBD2
J: TRBJ2-5
size: .
V: TRBV7-9

DNA: TGCAGCGTCCCCTCGGACAGGGAGAACACCGGGGAGCTGTTTTTT
CDR3: CSVPSDRENTGELFF
D: TRBD1
J: TRBJ2-2
size: .
V: TRBV29-1

DNA: TGTGCCAGCTCACCACGGGACAGTGGTGTTGTGAACACTGAAGCTTTCTTT
CDR3: CASSPRDSGVVNTEAFF
D: TRBD1
J: TRBJ1-1
size: .
V: TRBV18

DNA: TGTGCCAGCAGCTTGCAGGGGTCCTACGAGCAGTACTTC
CDR3: CASSLQGSYEQYF
D: .
J: TRBJ2-7
size: .
V: TRBV5-6

DNA: TGTGCCAGCAGCTTAGACCCAGGGACGGGCTACACCTTC
CDR3: CASSLDPGTGYTF
D: .
J: TRBJ1-2
size: .
V: TRBV7-9

DNA: TGTGCCAGCAGCTCCCTCGGGGATGGGACCGGGGAGCTGTTTTTT
CDR3: CASSSLGDGTGELFF
D: .
J: TRBJ2-2
size: once
V: TRBV7-3

DNA: TGTGCCAGCAGCTGGGGGACGGGAGGGGAGCTGTTTTTT
CDR3: CASSWGTGGELFF
D: .
J: TRBJ2-2
size: .
V: TRBV7-2

DNA: TGTGCCAGCAGCAAAGATCGGCGCCAGAACCAAGAGACCCAGTACTTC
CDR3: CASSKDRRQNQETQYF
D: .
J: TRBJ2-5
size: .
V: TRBV21-1

DNA: TGTGCCAGCAGCTTACTTTCTGAAGCTTTCTTT
CDR3: CASSLLSEAFF
D: .
J: TRBJ1-1
size: .
V: TRBV7-9

DNA: TGTGCCAGCAGCCCTAGGGACAGGGGGCTTAAGACCCAGTACTTC
CDR3: CASSPRDRGLKTQYF
D: TRBD1
J: TRBJ2-5
size: .
V: TRBV7-9

DNA: TGTGCCAGCAGTCTCGGACAGGGAACCTACGAGCAGTACTTC
CDR3: CASSLGQGTYEQYF
D: TRBD1
J: TRBJ2-7
size: .
V: TRBV27

DNA: TGTGCCAGCAGCTTCATTACTCTAGCCAAAAACATTCAGTACTTC
CDR3: CASSFITLAKNIQYF
D: .
J: TRBJ2-4
size: .
V: TRBV7-2

DNA: TGTGCCAGCAGTTATGGGGTCGGGGAGCAGTACTTC
CDR3: CASSYGVGEQYF
D: .
J: TRBJ2-7
size: .
V: TRBV6-6

DNA: TGTGCTAGTGGTTTAGCAGGGGGTGAAATTGAAGCTTTCTTT
CDR3: CASGLAGGEIEAFF
D: TRBD1
J: TRBJ1-1
size: .
V: TRBV12-5

DNA: TGTGCCAGCAGCTTTGACTATGGCTACACCTTC
CDR3: CASSFDYGYTF
D: .
J: TRBJ1-2
size: .
V: TRBV7-9

DNA: TGTGCCAGCAGCCCCGATCAAGAGACCCAGTACTTC
CDR3: CASSPDQETQYF
D: .
J: TRBJ2-5
size: once
V: TRBV5-5

DNA: TGTGCCAGCAGTCCAAATGTAGCGGGGTTCGGGGCCTACGAGCAGTACTTC
CDR3: CASSPNVAGFGAYEQYF
D: TRBD2
J: TRBJ2-7
size: once
V: TRBV2

DNA: TGTGCCAGCAGCTTGAGGCGGGAGGGCACCGGGGAGCTGTTTTTT
CDR3: CASSLRREGTGELFF
D: TRBD2
J: TRBJ2-2
size: .
V: TRBV5-4

DNA: TGTGCCAGCACCGACTTCGGGGGGCTGGGGACGCAGTATTTT
CDR3: CASTDFGGLGTQYF
D: .
J: TRBJ2-3
size: few
V: TRBV27

DNA: TGTGCCAGCAGCGTGGGGACAGGGGGTCCCTACGAGCAGTACTTC
CDR3: CASSVGTGGPYEQYF
D: TRBD1
J: TRBJ2-7
size: .
V: TRBV2

DNA: TGTGCCAGCAGCCCAGGGCTAGGGAACTATGGCTACACCTTC
CDR3: CASSPGLGNYGYTF
D: .
J: TRBJ1-2
size: .
V: TRBV5-6

DNA: TGCACCACCCCGGGAGAGAGGATCGGCGAGCAGTACTTC
CDR3: CTTPGERIGEQYF
D: .
J: TRBJ2-7
size: .
V: TRBV1

DNA: TGTGCCAGCAGTCCCCACGGTGGGGACTTCTATGGCTACACCTTC
CDR3: CASSPHGGDFYGYTF
D: .
J: TRBJ1-2
size: .
V: TRBV6-6

DNA: TGTGCCAGCACCGATAGCGGGGGGGCCGGAGATACGCAGTATTTT
CDR3: CASTDSGGAGDTQYF
D: TRBD2
J: TRBJ2-3
size: .
V: TRBV2

DNA: TGTGCCTGGCCCGTGGCAGTAACAACTAATGAAAAACTGTTTTTT
CDR3: CAWPVAVTTNEKLFF
D: .
J: TRBJ1-4
size: .
V: TRBV30

DNA: TGTGCCAGCAGCGAGGGGGGTATTGGGCAGCCCCAGCATTTT
CDR3: CASSEGGIGQPQHF
D: .
J: TRBJ1-5
size: .
V: TRBV9

DNA: TGCGCCAGCAGCCAAGTCCCAGGGGACTATGGCTACACCTTC
CDR3: CASSQVPGDYGYTF
D: .
J: TRBJ1-2
size: .
V: TRBV4-1

DNA: TGTGCCAGCAGCGACATGTCAGGGGTCAGTGAAGCTTTCTTT
CDR3: CASSDMSGVSEAFF
D: .
J: TRBJ1-1
size: .
V: TRBV13

DNA: TGTGCCAGCAGTTTACAGGGATTGTACGTCGAGCAGTACTTC
CDR3: CASSLQGLYVEQYF
D: .
J: TRBJ2-7
size: .
V: TRBV6-5

DNA: TGTGCCAGCAGCTTACTAGCGGGAGCAGGCAATGAGCAGTTCTTC
CDR3: CASSLLAGAGNEQFF
D: TRBD2
J: TRBJ2-1
size: .
V: TRBV7-6

DNA: TGTGCCATCAGTGACCCAGACAGTTACGGCTACACCTTC
CDR3: CAISDPDSYGYTF
D: .
J: TRBJ1-2
size: medium-sized
V: TRBV10-3

DNA: TGTGCCAGCAGCAGCGGGACAGGGGGTTTACTTTTAGAGACCCAGTACTTC
CDR3: CASSSGTGGLLLETQYF
D: TRBD1
J: TRBJ2-5
size: .
V: TRBV7-8

DNA: TGTGCCAGTAGCTTCGGGGTCCTCACCTACGAGCAGTACTTC
CDR3: CASSFGVLTYEQYF
D: .
J: TRBJ2-7
size: .
V: TRBV19

DNA: TGTGCCAGTAGTATCCGGGACAGGGGGCTGAATGAGCAGTTCTTC
CDR3: CASSIRDRGLNEQFF
D: TRBD1
J: TRBJ2-1
size: .
V: TRBV19

DNA: TGTGCCAGCAGTTTCAACAGGGCCACTAATGAAAAACTGTTTTTT
CDR3: CASSFNRATNEKLFF
D: .
J: TRBJ1-4
size: .
V: TRBV6-5

DNA: TGCGCCAGCAGGGGGAGGGGGGCCGTTAATTCACCCCTCCACTTT
CDR3: CASRGRGAVNSPLHF
D: .
J: TRBJ1-6
size: .
V: TRBV10-2

DNA: TGTGCCAGCGCCGGACTAGCGGGGGACACCGGGGAGCTGTTTTTT
CDR3: CASAGLAGDTGELFF
D: TRBD2
J: TRBJ2-2
size: .
V: TRBV27

DNA: TGTGCCAGCAGTGAACTAGCGGGAGGGCACAATGAGCAGTTCTTC
CDR3: CASSELAGGHNEQFF
D: TRBD2
J: TRBJ2-1
size: few
V: TRBV2